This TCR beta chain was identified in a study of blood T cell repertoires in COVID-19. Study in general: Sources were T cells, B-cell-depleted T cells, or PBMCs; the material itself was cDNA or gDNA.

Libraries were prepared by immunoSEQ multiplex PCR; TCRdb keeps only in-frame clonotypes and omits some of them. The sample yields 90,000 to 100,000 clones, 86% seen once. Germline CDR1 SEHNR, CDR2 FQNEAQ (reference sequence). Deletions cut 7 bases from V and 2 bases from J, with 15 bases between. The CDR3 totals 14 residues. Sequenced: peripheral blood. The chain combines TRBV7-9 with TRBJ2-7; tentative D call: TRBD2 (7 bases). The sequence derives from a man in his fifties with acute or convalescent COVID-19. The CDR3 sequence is CASTLGEGAYEQYF. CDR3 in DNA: TGTGCCAGCACCCTGGGGGAGGGGGCCTACGAGCAGTACTTC.